These 13 T cell receptor beta chains share one sample of origin, sequenced in a study of blood T cell repertoires in COVID-19. Assay: immunoSEQ multiplex PCR; the TCRdb copy retains only in-frame clones and omits some. The repertoire holds 180,000 or so clones, with approximately 80% as singletons. The specimen was PBMCs or T cells enriched from blood (not recorded which). These receptors all stem from a man between 60 and 75 years old who had been exposed to COVID-19.

The V and J genes are TRBV5-1 and TRBJ1-6, with D possibly matching TRBD1 (6 bases). This CDR3 has 14 residues. Germline values: CDR1 SGHRS, CDR2 YFSETQ. V lost 4 bases and J 9 bases, leaving 14 bases between the germline ends. CDR3 DNA sequence: TGCGCCAGCAGCCACGGACAGCGGATTTCACCCCTCCACTTT. Its protein is CASSHGQRISPLHF. Variable domain in full (rest from reference TRBV5-1 and TRBJ1-6): KAGVTQTPRYLIKTRGQQVTLSCSPISGHRSVSWYQQTPGQGLQFLFEYFSETQRNKGNFPGRFSGRQFSNSRSEMNVSTLELGDSALYLCASSHGQRISPLHFGNGTRLTVT.

CDR3 nucleotide sequence: TGTGCCTGGAGTCACGTCCCAAGAGGCGAGCAGTACTTC. Translation gives CAWSHVPRGEQYF. The gene calls are TRBV30 and TRBJ2-7; D ambiguous. From germline, CDR1 is GTSNPN and CDR2 SVGIG (reference sequence). This CDR3 is built from 13 residues. V was cut by 2 bases and J by 6 bases, with 14 bases left in between.

This chain uses TRBV6-2 or TRBV6-3 with TRBJ2-7, with no clear D. Trimming stripped 7 bases from V and 0 bases from J, with 16 bases between. CDR1 and CDR2 (germline): MNHEY, SVGEGT. The CDR3 length is 15 residues. The CDR3 reads CASTPERGGSYEQYF. CDR3 in DNA: TGTGCCAGCACCCCGGAGAGAGGCGGCTCCTACGAGCAGTACTTC.

The sample holds one count of this clone. The gene calls are TRBV5-1 and TRBJ2-3, with 13 bases identical to TRBD2. The junction had 4 bases not matched to a gene; V was cut back by 1 base and J by 2 bases. Germline lookup yields CDR1 SGHRS and CDR2 YFSETQ. There are 17 residues in the CDR3. The CDR3 region is CASSLRGLAGATDTQYF. In nucleotides, the CDR3 is TGCGCCAGCAGCTTGCGCGGACTAGCGGGAGCCACAGATACGCAGTATTTT.

The gene calls are TRBV27 and TRBJ1-2; D is undetermined. Trimming stripped 10 bases from V and 4 bases from J, with 13 bases between. The CDR3 loop spans 12 amino acids. The V gene's germline CDR1 is MNHEY and CDR2 SMNVEV (reference sequence). CDR3 nucleotide sequence: TGTGCCACCCTCGGGTATGGCTATGGCTACACCTTC. This sequence encodes CATLGYGYGYTF.

This clone has a handful of counts. The chain carries TRBV14 and TRBJ1-4, with unresolved D. Trimming removed 1 base at V and 8 bases at J, with 2 bases between. CDR1 SGHDN and CDR2 FVKESK come from the germline V gene. This CDR3 is 11 amino acids long. Here the CDR3 reads CASSQAEKLFF. The CDR3 DNA sequence: TGTGCCAGCAGCCAAGCGGAAAAACTGTTTTTT.

The chain is built from TRBV5-5 and TRBJ1-2, with 10 bases lining up with TRBD1. The germline gives CDR1 SGHKS, CDR2 YYEKEE (reference sequence). The CDR3 runs to 14 residues. J was trimmed by 5 bases and V by 2 bases; bases with no gene match: 3. The CDR3 DNA follows: TGTGCCAGCAGCTTCGGGACAGGGGAATATGGCTACACCTTC. This sequence encodes CASSFGTGEYGYTF.

This clone was picked up a small number of times. This same CDR3 is encoded by further DNA sequences in the sample. The genes are TRBV19 and TRBJ2-1; 7 nucleotides match TRBD1. V trimming: 6 bases; J trimming: 0 bases; junction bases outside the gene matches: 5. Germline CDR1 LNHDA, CDR2 SQIVND (reference sequence). The CDR3 sequence is 15 residues long. The CDR3 spells CASRPDRSSYNEQFF. The CDR3 DNA is TGTGCCAGTAGACCGGACAGGAGCTCCTACAATGAGCAGTTCTTC.

The chain uses TRBV5-1 and TRBJ1-1, with 7 bases identical to TRBD1. This CDR3 has 14 residues. Trimming cost V 4 bases and J 7 bases; bases outside gene matches: 10. Germline lookup yields CDR1 SGHRS and CDR2 YFSETQ. The CDR3 DNA follows: TGCGCCAGCAGCGGAGGGGACAGACCCATTGAAGCTTTCTTT. Translation: CASSGGDRPIEAFF.

The gene calls are TRBV5-5 and TRBJ1-5; possibly TRBD1 for D (6 bases). The CDR3 covers 14 residues. Germline assignment: CDR1 SGHKS and CDR2 YYEKEE (reference sequence). Deletions cut 3 bases from V and 1 base from J, with 8 bases between. CDR3 sequence (DNA): TGTGCCAGCAGCTCGGGACACAGCAATCAGCCCCAGCATTTT. Encoded protein: CASSSGHSNQPQHF.

V and J are TRBV7-8 and TRBJ1-5; unclear D gene. The CDR3 has 16 residues. V lost 0 bases and J lost 0, with 9 bases in between. CDR1 is SGHVS, CDR2 FQNEAQ, per germline. As DNA, the CDR3 is TGTGCCAGCAGCTTAGCGCCCACAGATAGCAATCAGCCCCAGCATTTT. Its translation: CASSLAPTDSNQPQHF.

The chain joins TRBV11-3 to TRBJ2-7; 10 nucleotides agree with TRBD2. The J segment lost 6 bases and the V segment lost 0 bases, leaving 8 bases of the junction unmatched. Per germline, CDR1 SGHNT and CDR2 YENEEA. This CDR3 has 16 amino acids. CDR3 bases: TGTGCCAGCAGCTTAGAGGGAGCGGGAGGGCTGGCCGAGCAGTACTTC. It is translated as CASSLEGAGGLAEQYF.

The genes are TRBV3-1 (or the pseudogene TRBV3-2) and TRBJ2-1; maybe TRBD2 (6 bases). The germline V gene has CDR1 LGHDT and CDR2 YNNKEL (reference sequence). This CDR3 contains 14 residues. Trimming stripped 4 bases from V and 4 bases from J, with 11 bases between. CDR3 sequence (DNA): TGTGCCAGCAGCCCAATTGGAGGGTACAATGAGCAGTTCTTC. This encodes CASSPIGGYNEQFF.